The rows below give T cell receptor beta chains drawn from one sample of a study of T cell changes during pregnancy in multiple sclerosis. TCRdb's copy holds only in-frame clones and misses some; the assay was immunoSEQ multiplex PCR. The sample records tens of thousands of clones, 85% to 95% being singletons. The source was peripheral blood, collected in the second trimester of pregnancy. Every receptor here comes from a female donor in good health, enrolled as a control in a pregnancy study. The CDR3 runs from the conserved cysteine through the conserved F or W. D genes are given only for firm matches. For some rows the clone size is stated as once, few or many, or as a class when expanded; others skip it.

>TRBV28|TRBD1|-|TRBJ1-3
CASYDRAGNTIYF
TGTGCCAGTTATGACAGGGCTGGAAACACCATATATTTT
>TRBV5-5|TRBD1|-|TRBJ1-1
CASSNRGLDTEAFF
TGTGCCAGCAGCAACAGGGGGCTTGACACTGAAGCTTTCTTT
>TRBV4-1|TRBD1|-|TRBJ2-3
CASSLKGATSTDTQYF
TGCGCCAGCAGCTTAAAGGGGGCGACTAGCACAGATACGCAGTATTTT
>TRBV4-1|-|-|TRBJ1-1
CASSPSRGEAFF
TGCGCCAGCAGCCCCAGTCGGGGTGAAGCTTTCTTT
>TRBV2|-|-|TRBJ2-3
CASPAGDGATQYF
TGTGCCAGCCCAGCGGGCGACGGCGCCACGCAGTATTTT
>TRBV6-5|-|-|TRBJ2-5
CASSYSGTRQETQYF
TGTGCCAGCAGTTACTCTGGGACACGACAAGAGACCCAGTACTTC
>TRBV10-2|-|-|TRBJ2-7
CASSERPGENYEQYF
TGCGCCAGCAGTGAGAGGCCAGGGGAGAACTACGAGCAGTACTTC
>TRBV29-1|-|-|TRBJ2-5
CSVVSSGGSETQYF
TGCAGCGTTGTAAGTTCGGGGGGCTCGGAGACCCAGTACTTC
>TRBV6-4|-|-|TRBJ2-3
CASSDKASGTDTQYF
TGTGCCAGCAGTGACAAGGCTAGCGGCACAGATACGCAGTATTTT
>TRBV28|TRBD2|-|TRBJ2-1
CASSLALAGGYNEQFF
TGTGCCAGCAGTTTGGCTCTAGCGGGAGGGTACAATGAGCAGTTCTTC
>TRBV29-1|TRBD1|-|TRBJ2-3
CSPRPQGADTQYF
TGCAGCCCGAGGCCCCAGGGGGCAGATACGCAGTATTTT
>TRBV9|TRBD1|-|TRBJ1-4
CASSATGMPFRGLFF
TGTGCCAGCAGCGCGACAGGGATGCCCTTTCGGGGACTGTTTTTT
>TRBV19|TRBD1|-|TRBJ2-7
CASKVEDRQGFFGDDYEQYF
TGTGCCAGCAAGGTGGAAGATCGACAGGGGTTTTTTGGGGACGACTACGAGCAGTACTTC
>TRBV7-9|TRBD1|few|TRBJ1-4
CASSRGTGRGEKLFF
TGTGCCAGCAGCCGAGGGACAGGGAGAGGTGAAAAACTGTTTTTT
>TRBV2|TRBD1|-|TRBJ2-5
CASSDTDRGPQETQYF
TGTGCCAGCAGTGATACGGACAGGGGACCCCAAGAGACCCAGTACTTC
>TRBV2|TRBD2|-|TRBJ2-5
CASGRWLAGGLGETQYF
TGTGCCAGCGGTCGCTGGCTAGCGGGAGGGTTGGGAGAGACCCAGTACTTC
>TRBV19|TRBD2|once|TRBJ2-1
CASSPLAGAWYNEQFF
TGTGCCAGTAGCCCCCTAGCGGGAGCGTGGTACAATGAGCAGTTCTTC
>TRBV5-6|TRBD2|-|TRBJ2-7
CASSLAASGTYEQYF
TGTGCCAGCAGCTTGGCGGCTAGCGGCACCTACGAGCAGTACTTC
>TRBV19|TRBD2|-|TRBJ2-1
CASSARTSGSVNEQFF
TGTGCCAGTAGTGCCCGGACTAGCGGGAGTGTGAACGAGCAGTTCTTC
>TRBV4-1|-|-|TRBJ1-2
CASSQDQQAPYGYTF
TGCGCCAGCAGCCAAGATCAACAGGCCCCGTATGGCTACACCTTC
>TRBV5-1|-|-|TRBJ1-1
CASSLAAGLGTEAFF
TGCGCCAGCAGCTTGGCGGCGGGTCTGGGGACTGAAGCTTTCTTT
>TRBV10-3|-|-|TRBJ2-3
CAISGPGEKSDTQYF
TGTGCCATCAGTGGGCCCGGGGAGAAGTCGGATACGCAGTATTTT
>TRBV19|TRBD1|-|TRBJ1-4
CASSMQNLPDRPVGEKLFF
TGTGCCAGTAGTATGCAAAACCTCCCGGACAGGCCGGTCGGAGAAAAACTGTTTTTT
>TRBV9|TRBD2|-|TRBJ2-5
CASSVGGSGVSAQYF
TGTGCCAGCAGCGTAGGAGGTAGCGGGGTCTCAGCCCAGTACTTC
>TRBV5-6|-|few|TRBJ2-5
CASSSQGQETQYF
TGTGCCAGCAGCTCACAGGGCCAAGAGACCCAGTACTTC
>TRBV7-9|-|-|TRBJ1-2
CASSLAEGGGYTF
TGTGCCAGCAGCTTAGCCGAGGGCGGCGGCTACACCTTC
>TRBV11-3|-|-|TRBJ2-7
CASSSRAGREQYF
TGTGCCAGCAGCTCCCGGGCGGGCCGCGAGCAGTACTTC
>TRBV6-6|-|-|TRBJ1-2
CASSYQGSGYTF
TGTGCCAGCAGTTACCAGGGGTCTGGCTACACCTTC
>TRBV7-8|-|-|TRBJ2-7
CASSPSGGTALYEQYF
TGTGCCAGCAGCCCTTCGGGGGGGACAGCCCTCTACGAGCAGTACTTC
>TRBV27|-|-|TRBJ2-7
CASSLSVMAEQYF
TGTGCCAGCAGTTTATCGGTAATGGCCGAGCAGTACTTC
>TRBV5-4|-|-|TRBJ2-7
CASSLAKSGSIYEQYF
TGTGCCAGCAGCTTGGCCAAGAGCGGGTCTATCTACGAGCAGTACTTC
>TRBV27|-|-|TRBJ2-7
CASSPVHTELFYEQYF
TGTGCCAGCAGTCCCGTGCATACCGAACTATTCTACGAGCAGTACTTC
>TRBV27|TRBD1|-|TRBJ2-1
CASSLVPGTGGYEQFF
TGTGCCAGCAGTTTGGTCCCCGGGACAGGGGGTTATGAGCAGTTCTTC
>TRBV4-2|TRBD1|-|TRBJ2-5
CASSQVDRVETQYF
TGTGCCAGCAGCCAAGTAGACAGGGTAGAGACCCAGTACTTC
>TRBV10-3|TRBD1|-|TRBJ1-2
CAIRAGQGSYGYTF
TGTGCCATCAGAGCCGGACAGGGGAGCTATGGCTACACCTTC
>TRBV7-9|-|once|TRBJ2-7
CASSTGTSRREQYF
TGTGCCAGCAGTACCGGGACTTCCCGGCGGGAGCAGTACTTC
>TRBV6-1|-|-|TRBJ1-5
CASSEAGEGNQPQHF
TGTGCCAGCAGTGAGGCGGGGGAAGGCAATCAGCCCCAGCATTTT
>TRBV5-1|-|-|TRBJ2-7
CASSPDRQAYYEQYF
TGCGCCAGCAGCCCCGACAGACAGGCCTACTACGAGCAGTACTTC
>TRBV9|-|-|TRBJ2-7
CASSVGSSGSYEQYF
TGTGCCAGCAGCGTAGGTAGTAGCGGAAGCTACGAGCAGTACTTC
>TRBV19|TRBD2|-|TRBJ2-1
CASSTVAGGWNEQFF
TGTGCCAGTAGTACTGTAGCGGGAGGCTGGAATGAGCAGTTCTTC
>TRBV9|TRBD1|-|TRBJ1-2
CASSAPGGNYGYTF
TGTGCCAGCAGCGCCCCAGGGGGAAACTATGGCTACACCTTC
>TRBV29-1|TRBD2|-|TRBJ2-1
CSSGTSGSNEQFF
TGCAGCTCCGGGACTAGCGGGAGCAATGAGCAGTTCTTC
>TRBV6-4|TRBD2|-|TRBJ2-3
CASSDLTSGKPYTQYF
TGTGCCAGCAGTGACCTGACTAGCGGAAAACCTTATACGCAGTATTTT
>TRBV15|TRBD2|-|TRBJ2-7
CATSRGLAGAYEQYF
TGTGCCACCAGCAGAGGACTAGCGGGGGCCTACGAGCAGTACTTC
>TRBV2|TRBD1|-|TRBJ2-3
CASVRDRTRGDTQYF
TGTGCCAGCGTCCGGGACAGGACACGAGGGGATACGCAGTATTTT
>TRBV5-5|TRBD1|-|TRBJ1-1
CASSPRPGTGAPGRTEAFF
TGTGCCAGCAGCCCACGTCCCGGGACAGGGGCACCTGGTCGCACTGAAGCTTTCTTT
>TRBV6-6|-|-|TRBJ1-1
CASSYSPGQNEAFF
TGTGCCAGCAGTTACTCCCCAGGGCAGAATGAAGCTTTCTTT
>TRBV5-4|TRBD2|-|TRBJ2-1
CASSPRFEAGDGNEQFF
TGTGCCAGCAGCCCCCGCTTCGAAGCGGGAGATGGGAATGAGCAGTTCTTC
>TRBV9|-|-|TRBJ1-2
CASTAGDYGYTF
TGTGCCAGCACCGCAGGGGACTATGGCTACACCTTC
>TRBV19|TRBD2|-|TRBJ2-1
CASGTSGSPFF
TGTGCCAGCGGGACTAGCGGGAGTCCGTTCTTC
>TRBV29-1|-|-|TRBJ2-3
CSVRPPSGTDTQYF
TGCAGCGTTAGACCCCCTAGCGGCACAGATACGCAGTATTTT